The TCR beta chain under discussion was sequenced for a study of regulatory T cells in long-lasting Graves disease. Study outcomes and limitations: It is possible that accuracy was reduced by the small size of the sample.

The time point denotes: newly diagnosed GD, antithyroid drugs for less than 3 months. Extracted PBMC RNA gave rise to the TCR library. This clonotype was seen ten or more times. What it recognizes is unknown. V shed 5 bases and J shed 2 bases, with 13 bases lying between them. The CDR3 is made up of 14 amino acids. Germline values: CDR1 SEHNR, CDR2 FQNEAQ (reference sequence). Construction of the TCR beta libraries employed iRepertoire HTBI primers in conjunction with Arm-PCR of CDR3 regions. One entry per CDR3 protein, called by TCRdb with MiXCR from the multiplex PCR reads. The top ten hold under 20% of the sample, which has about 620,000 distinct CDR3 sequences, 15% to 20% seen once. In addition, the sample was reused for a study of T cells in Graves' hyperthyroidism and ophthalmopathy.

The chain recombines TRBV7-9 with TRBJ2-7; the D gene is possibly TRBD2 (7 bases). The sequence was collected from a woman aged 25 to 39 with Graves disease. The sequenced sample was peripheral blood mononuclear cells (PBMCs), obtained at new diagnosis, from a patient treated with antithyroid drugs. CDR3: CASSPGAGAYEQYF. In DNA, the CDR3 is TGTGCCAGCAGCCCGGGGGCGGGAGCCTACGAGCAGTACTTC.